The entry below gives a single TCR beta chain sequence along with its context. Its specificity is not known. ViraFEST expansion of antigen-specific CD4+ T cells with viral peptide pools preceded sequencing. At the end of roughly ten days of culture, CD4+ T cells were isolated. Their SARS-CoV-2 infection, verified by PCR, occurred between March and December 2020. Everyone in the study got two shots of either the BNT162b2 or mRNA-1273 vaccine. Per germline, CDR1 MGHDK and CDR2 SYGVNS. The CDR3 runs to 14 residues. Trimming took 1 base from V and 7 from J, leaving 13 bases between them. This record belongs to a study of vaccination effects on CD4 cells after COVID-19. Produced via immunoSEQ multiplex PCR; TCRdb's table is partial and in-frame only. The table shows 14,000 or so clones, with about three quarters occurring only once.

The sequence came from a human donor who had a prior SARS-CoV-2 infection. This sequence joins TRBV25-1 and TRBJ1-2, with a weak D call TRBD1 (5 bases). The specimen was CD4+ T cells from PBMCs cultured with SARS-CoV-2 spike peptides, collected after COVID-19 vaccination. The CDR3 spells CASSESRGWGGYTF. The CDR3 nucleotides read TGTGCCAGCAGTGAATCAAGGGGCTGGGGTGGCTACACCTTC.